These 23 T cell receptor beta chains were sequenced from one sample in a study of post-analysis software for immune sequencing data. Study-level results: Controls showed lower frequencies than patients for 4 or 5 TRBV segments, and TRBV5-6, TRBV5-1 and TRBV20-1 were among these.

The TCR beta cDNA libraries carried unique molecular identifiers. A single record per CDR3 protein comes from TCRdb applying MiXCR to the PCR reads. The sample contains about 770,000 distinct CDR3 sequences, more than 45% of which appear only once. These receptors have no identified antigens. Material for sequencing was blood. These receptors were taken from a girl under 18 with multiple sclerosis.

This clonotype has only a few counts. The DNA for the CDR3 is TGCAGTGCTAGAGGGCCCGCAGTGACCCGAGATACGCAGTATTTT. Residues: CSARGPAVTRDTQYF. This chain links TRBV20-1 with TRBJ2-3; D not certain. Trimming stripped 1 base from V and 5 bases from J, with 16 bases between. Germline assignment: CDR1 DFQATT and CDR2 SNEGSKA (reference sequence). This CDR3 comprises 15 residues.

The genes are TRBV11-2 and TRBJ2-7; D possibly corresponds to TRBD1 (5 bases). Trimming stripped 5 bases from V and 7 bases from J, with 21 bases between. In germline, CDR1 is SGHAT, CDR2 FQNNGV. The CDR3 loop spans 15 amino acids. CDR3 region: CASSPGPTTAREQYF. The CDR3 region has the DNA TGTGCCAGCAGCCCAGGGCCCACTACGGCTCGGGAGCAGTACTTC. Full variable domain (missing parts from reference TRBV11-2 and TRBJ2-7): EAGVAQSPRYKIIEKRQSVAFWCNPISGHATLYWYQQILGQGPKLLIQFQNNGVVDDSQLPKDRFSAERLKGVDSTLKIQPAKLEDSAVYLCASSPGPTTAREQYFGPGTRLTVT.

This clonotype was seen ten or more times. The chain combines TRBV7-2 with TRBJ2-7; 8 bases are a match to TRBD1. Germline V gives CDR1 SGHTA, CDR2 FQGNSA. The CDR3 is 15 amino acids. V dropped 2 bases and J dropped 5; count of bases not matched to a gene: 8. CDR3 loop: CASSLRTGFLHEQYF. The CDR3 nucleotides are TGTGCCAGCAGCTTACGGACAGGGTTTCTCCACGAGCAGTACTTC.

In regard to this clonotype: The germline gene is not matched at one end of the junction; a read error may be the cause. The V and J genes are TRBV5-1 and TRBJ2-7, with D possibly TRBD1 on 5 matching bases. Germline V gives CDR1 SGHRS, CDR2 YFSETQ. The CDR3 loop spans 11 amino acids. The CDR3 region is CSSNGPGEQYF. DNA of the CDR3: TGCTCCAGCAACGGGCCAGGGGAGCAGTACTTC. Complete variable domain (other parts from reference TRBV5-1 and TRBJ2-7): KAGVTQTPRYLIKTRGQQVTLSCSPISGHRSVSWYQQTPGQGLQFLFEYFSETQRNKGNFPGRFSGRQFSNSRSEMNVSTLELGDSALYLCSSNGPGEQYFGPGTRLTVT.

This clonotype occurred once. This chain uses TRBV9 with TRBJ2-7, with D possibly TRBD1 on 5 matching bases. This CDR3 comprises 12 residues. Germline V gives CDR1 SGDLS, CDR2 YYNGEE. V lost 3 bases to trimming and J lost 6 bases, with 10 bases between them. CDR3: CASSGQRPEQYF. The CDR3 DNA sequence: TGTGCCAGCAGCGGACAGAGGCCCGAGCAGTACTTC.

The chain carries TRBV29-1 and TRBJ2-1; D gene uncertain. CDR3 length equals 13 residues. Germline-derived CDR1 and CDR2 are SQVTM and ANQGSEA. Trimming left V 5 bases short and J 2 bases short, with 10 bases between. The CDR3 coding sequence is TGCAGCGTTCTCTCACAGACCTACAATGAGCAGTTCTTC. Translated: CSVLSQTYNEQFF.

V gene TRBV6-5 combines with J gene TRBJ2-5; 7 positions agree with TRBD2. Germline loops: CDR1 MNHEY, CDR2 SVGAGI. The CDR3 is 19 amino acids. V lost 4 bases to trimming and J lost 11 bases; unmatched junction nucleotides: 28. The CDR3 DNA reads TGTGCCAGCAGTTTGGGACGGGAGGTAAGGCTAGCGGCCCCAAATGAGCAGTACTTC. It encodes CASSLGREVRLAAPNEQYF.

This sequence joins TRBV29-1 and TRBJ2-5, with D possibly being TRBD1 (5 bases). Germline V gives CDR1 SQVTM, CDR2 ANQGSEA. The CDR3 covers 12 residues. Trimming took off 6 bases at V and 2 bases at J, with 10 bases between the two ends. The CDR3 bases are TGCAGCGTCGCCCGACAGCAAGAGACCCAGTACTTC. This encodes CSVARQQETQYF.

A few counts support this clonotype. The J gene is TRBJ2-7, the V gene TRBV6-6; unclear D gene. Germline CDR1 reads MNHNY; CDR2 reads SVGAGI (reference sequence). The CDR3 consists of 14 residues. V lost 7 bases, J lost 0 bases, and 13 bases lay in between. The chain's CDR3 is CASTPDSSSYEQYF. CDR3 DNA: TGTGCCAGCACCCCAGACTCGAGCTCCTACGAGCAGTACTTC.

V usage is TRBV6-6 and J usage is TRBJ2-1; 7 bases are shared with TRBD2. Unmatched junction bases numbered 9, after V lost 0 bases and J lost 7 bases. The CDR3 has 16 residues. From germline, CDR1 is MNHNY and CDR2 SVGAGI (reference sequence). The DNA for the CDR3 is TGTGCCAGCAGTTACTCTGAGAGGCGGGAGTTTAATGAGCAGTTCTTC. Amino acids: CASSYSERREFNEQFF.

This clonotype was seen more than once but under ten times. The rearrangement links TRBV3-1 to TRBJ2-1; 13 bases align to TRBD2. Losses at the gene ends were 1 base for V and 6 bases for J; bases not matched to a gene: 6. CDR3 length equals 17 residues. Germline CDR1 and CDR2: LGHDT and YNNKEL (reference sequence). CDR3: CASSQGTSGSWGNEQFF. The CDR3 coding sequence is TGTGCCAGCAGCCAAGGGACTAGCGGGAGTTGGGGCAATGAGCAGTTCTTC.

The J gene is TRBJ2-1, the V gene TRBV27; 9 positions match TRBD2. The CDR3 has 11 residues. Germline V gene data show CDR1 as MNHEY and CDR2 as SMNVEV (reference sequence). The ends lost 7 bases at V and 13 bases at J; junction bases unmatched: 5. The CDR3 spells CASTHGTSQFF. The CDR3 DNA sequence: TGTGCCAGCACCCATGGGACTAGCCAGTTCTTC.

The chain uses TRBV11-3 and TRBJ2-5; 8 nucleotides align to TRBD2. Judging by the DNA end, TRBJ2-7 fits better; the J call may be wrong. The CDR3 is made up of 15 amino acids. CDR1 and CDR2 (germline): SGHNT, YENEEA. CDR3 region: CASSEPTGTSYEQYF. In nucleotides, the CDR3 is TGTGCCAGCAGCGAACCCACCGGGACTAGCTACGAGCAGTACTTC.

This chain connects TRBV9 to TRBJ1-1; D unclear. The ends were cut back, 6 bases at V and 0 bases at J, with 9 bases in the middle. The CDR3 extends over 13 amino acids. In germline, CDR1 is SGDLS, CDR2 YYNGEE. The CDR3 DNA reads TGTGCCAGCACGCGGGATGTGAACACTGAAGCTTTCTTT. Translating it yields CASTRDVNTEAFF.

The gene calls are TRBV12-3 or TRBV12-4 and TRBJ2-4; perhaps TRBD1 as D (5 bases). The CDR3 totals 17 residues. V was pared by 4 bases and J by 5 bases, with 21 bases between. CDR3 residues: CASSSKSSGIGQNIQYF. CDR3 sequence (DNA): TGTGCCAGCAGTTCAAAATCCTCAGGGATAGGGCAAAACATTCAGTACTTC.

This clonotype was found a few times. The chain recombines TRBV20-1 with TRBJ2-3, with 7 bases that match TRBD2. Germline lookup yields CDR1 DFQATT and CDR2 SNEGSKA (reference sequence). V lost 1 base to trimming and J lost 1 base; unmatched junction nucleotides: 5. The CDR3 runs to 15 residues. CDR3 residues: CSARGERGRTDTQYF. The CDR3 coding sequence is TGCAGTGCTAGAGGGGAGCGGGGACGCACAGATACGCAGTATTTT.

The genes are TRBV6-5 and TRBJ2-6; no reliable D call. There are 16 residues in the CDR3. Germline loops: CDR1 MNHEY, CDR2 SVGAGI. Trimming took off 2 bases at V and 4 bases at J, with 12 bases between the two ends. The CDR3: CASSYLTFSGANVLTF. CDR3 DNA sequence: TGTGCCAGCAGTTACCTGACCTTCAGCGGGGCCAACGTCCTGACTTTC.

The genes are TRBV7-9 and TRBJ2-7, with 11 positions matching TRBD2. Per the germline V gene, CDR1 is SEHNR and CDR2 is FQNEAQ (reference sequence). CDR3 size: 14 residues. Trimming cost V 3 bases and J 6 bases; bases outside gene matches: 4. The CDR3 loop is CASSFSGRAAEQYF. CDR3 DNA: TGTGCCAGCAGCTTTAGCGGGAGGGCCGCCGAGCAGTACTTC.

The table lists this clonotype with a few counts. V is TRBV20-1 and J is TRBJ2-7; TRBD2 agrees at 8 bases. The V segment lost 0 bases and the J segment 2 bases; nucleotides outside the gene matches: 9. The V gene's germline CDR1 is DFQATT and CDR2 SNEGSKA (reference sequence). The CDR3 is 16 residues long. The CDR3 loop is CSARDGLAHHAYEQYF. In nucleotides, the CDR3 is TGCAGTGCTAGAGATGGACTAGCCCACCATGCCTACGAGCAGTACTTC.

This chain joins TRBV5-1 and TRBJ2-1; D is unclear. The CDR3 is made up of 13 amino acids. Trimming shortened V by 3 bases and J by 8 bases, and 12 bases separated the two germline ends. Germline V gene data show CDR1 as SGHRS and CDR2 as YFSETQ. The CDR3 DNA is TGCGCCAGCAGCTACCTTGGCCGCGATGAGCAGTTCTTC. This sequence encodes CASSYLGRDEQFF. Together with reference TRBV5-1 and TRBJ2-1, the CDR3 gives the full variable domain: KAGVTQTPRYLIKTRGQQVTLSCSPISGHRSVSWYQQTPGQGLQFLFEYFSETQRNKGNFPGRFSGRQFSNSRSEMNVSTLELGDSALYLCASSYLGRDEQFFGPGTRLTVL.

The chain recombines TRBV18 with TRBJ1-5; the D gene is possibly TRBD1 (6 bases). Germline values: CDR1 KGHSH, CDR2 LQKENI. Trimming pared 5 bases from V and 5 bases from J, leaving 19 bases between. The CDR3 spans 16 residues. CDR3 in amino acids: CASSSNRDPLYQPQHF. CDR3 nucleotides: TGTGCCAGCTCATCCAACAGGGACCCGCTTTATCAGCCCCAGCATTTT.

This clonotype was counted between two and nine times. The V call is TRBV4-3, the J call TRBJ1-2; the D is unclear. The germline gives CDR1 LGHNA, CDR2 YSLEER. This CDR3 comprises 16 residues. Trimming took off 0 bases at V and 5 bases at J, with 16 bases between the two ends. The CDR3 here is CASSQEKTTRRYGYTF. The CDR3 bases are TGCGCCAGCAGCCAAGAGAAGACAACGAGGCGTTATGGCTACACCTTC.

This clonotype has only a few counts. The chain is built from TRBV5-1 and TRBJ1-2; 8 bases line up with TRBD1. Losses at the gene ends were 0 bases for V and 4 bases for J; bases not matched to a gene: 5. Germline CDR1 and CDR2: SGHRS and YFSETQ. The CDR3 spans 15 residues. The CDR3 DNA sequence: TGCGCCAGCAGCTTGGGGACAGGGCAGGTCTATGGCTACACCTTC. Translating it yields CASSLGTGQVYGYTF.